This T cell receptor (beta chain) originates from a study of blood T cell repertoires in COVID-19. The wider study: Samples taken during acute and convalescent COVID-19 were collected in the United States, Italy and Spain. PBMCs, B-cell-depleted T cells, or T cells were the source of the cDNA or gDNA that made up the material.

The CDR3 contains 13 residues. V lost 5 bases to trimming and J lost 8 bases, with 12 bases between them. CDR1 MNHNY and CDR2 SVGAGI come from the germline V gene (reference sequence). Source study methods: Scientists estimated how many nucleated cells there were by amplifying reference gene primers. Generated by immunoSEQ multiplex PCR, the TCRdb table keeps only in-frame clones and is missing some. V, J and clone size are taken as reported in that table, and D and trimming were inferred from the DNA itself. The table includes around 380,000 clones, roughly 77% detected once. This clone was seen just once.

Sample: peripheral blood. This clonotype was obtained from a human donor with acute or convalescent COVID-19. The donor label of this sample is uncertain. The V gene is TRBV6-6, the J gene TRBJ1-4; D is unclear. CDR3 nucleotide sequence: TGTGCCAGCAGTGCCCGACGGGGAGAAAAACTGTTTTTT. This sequence encodes CASSARRGEKLFF.